The T cell receptor beta chain under discussion was sequenced for a study of T cells in Graves' hyperthyroidism and ophthalmopathy. This clonotype has a count of ten or more. Trimming took 5 bases from V and 1 from J, leaving 8 bases between them. CDR3 length equals 13 residues. CDR1 is LGHNT and CDR2 is FRNRAP in the germline V gene. RNA transcripts yielded amplified TCR beta CDR3 regions. Using the HTBI primer set, a first-round RT-PCR was run on the TCR CDR3. TCRdb re-derived calls from the multiplex PCR reads in MiXCR, one entry per CDR3 protein. The repertoire holds 330,000 or so distinct CDR3 sequences, with around a sixth as singletons.

Input material: blood. This receptor was identified in a woman aged 40 to 50 with Graves' ophthalmopathy. The chain has TRBV12-5 and TRBJ1-1; no definite D call. The CDR3 nucleotides are TGTGCTAGTGGTCCGGGGTCGAACACTGAAGCTTTCTTT. Protein: CASGPGSNTEAFF.